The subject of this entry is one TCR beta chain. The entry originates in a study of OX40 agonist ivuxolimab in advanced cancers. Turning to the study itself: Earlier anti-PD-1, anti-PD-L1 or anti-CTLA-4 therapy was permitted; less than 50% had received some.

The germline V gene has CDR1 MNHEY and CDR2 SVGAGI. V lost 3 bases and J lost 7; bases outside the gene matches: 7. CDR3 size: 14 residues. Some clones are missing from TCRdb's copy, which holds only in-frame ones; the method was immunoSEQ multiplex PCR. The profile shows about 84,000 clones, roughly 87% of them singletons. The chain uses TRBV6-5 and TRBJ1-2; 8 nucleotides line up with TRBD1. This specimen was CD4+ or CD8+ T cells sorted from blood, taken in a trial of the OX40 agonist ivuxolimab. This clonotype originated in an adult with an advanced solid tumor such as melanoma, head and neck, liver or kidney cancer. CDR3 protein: CASSYDGQGLGYTF. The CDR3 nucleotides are TGTGCCAGCAGTTATGATGGACAGGGTCTTGGCTACACCTTC.